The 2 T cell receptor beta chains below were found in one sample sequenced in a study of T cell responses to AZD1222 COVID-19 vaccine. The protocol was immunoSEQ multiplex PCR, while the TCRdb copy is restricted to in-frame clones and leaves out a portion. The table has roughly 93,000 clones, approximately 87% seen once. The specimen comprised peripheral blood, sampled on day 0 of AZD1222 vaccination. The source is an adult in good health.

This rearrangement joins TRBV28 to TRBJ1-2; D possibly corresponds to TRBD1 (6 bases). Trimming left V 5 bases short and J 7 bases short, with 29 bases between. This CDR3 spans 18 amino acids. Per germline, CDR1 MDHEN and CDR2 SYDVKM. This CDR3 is CASSPHRVRNLWVFGYTF. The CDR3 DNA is TGTGCCAGCAGTCCCCACAGGGTTCGGAACCTTTGGGTTTTTGGCTACACCTTC.

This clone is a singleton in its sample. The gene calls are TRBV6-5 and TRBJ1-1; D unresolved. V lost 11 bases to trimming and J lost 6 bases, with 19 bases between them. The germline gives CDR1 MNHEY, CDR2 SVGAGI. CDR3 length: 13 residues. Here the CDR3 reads CACTGQDSAEAFF. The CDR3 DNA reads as TGTGCCTGCACCGGTCAGGATAGTGCTGAAGCTTTCTTT.